These 18 T cell receptor beta chains were all obtained from the same sample, sequenced in a study of blood T cells in healthy people across ages. PCR was performed a second time for roughly 6 to 12 cycles using a sample-barcoded 5' primer and a J-beta primer mix. TCRdb fed the 5' RACE reads into MiXCR, producing one record per CDR3 protein. The sample holds 750,000 or so distinct CDR3 sequences, just under 25% seen once. The same data also contributed to another study, on T cells of mothers and their children.

Sequencing input: blood. The receptor set was obtained from a boy between 10 and 17 years old in good health.

In this sample, this clonotype turned up a few times. CDR3 in amino acids: CASSQEAWNPLHF. CDR3 in DNA: TGCGCCAGCAGCCAAGAAGCCTGGAACCCCCTCCACTTT. This rearrangement joins TRBV4-3 to TRBJ1-6, with no clear D. CDR1 is LGHNA and CDR2 is YSLEER in the germline V gene. Trimming cost V 0 bases and J 13 bases, with 10 bases left between them. CDR3 size: 13 residues.

This sequence joins TRBV5-5 and TRBJ2-7; 9 positions agree with TRBD1. The V gene end was trimmed by 7 bases and the J gene end by 6 bases; junction bases not matched to a gene: 11. The CDR3 spans 14 residues. Germline values: CDR1 SGHKS, CDR2 YYEKEE (reference sequence). This CDR3 is CASRLPGQGFEQYF. CDR3 bases: TGTGCCAGCCGGCTCCCGGGACAGGGTTTCGAGCAGTACTTC.

This chain links TRBV29-1 with TRBJ2-1; possible D gene TRBD1, 6 bases. V shed 0 bases and J shed 5 bases, with 14 bases lying between them. CDR1 is SQVTM and CDR2 is ANQGSEA in the germline V gene. The CDR3 runs 15 residues. CDR3 protein: CSVEDSWTEDNEQFF. CDR3 nucleotides: TGCAGCGTTGAAGATAGCTGGACAGAGGACAATGAGCAGTTCTTC.

The genes are TRBV12-3 or TRBV12-4 and TRBJ1-4, with D maybe TRBD1 (6 bases). The CDR3 length is 15 residues. Deletions cut 2 bases from V and 4 bases from J, with 11 bases between. The DNA of the CDR3 is TGTGCCAGCAGTTTAACCAGGGGCGGTAATGAAAAACTGTTTTTT. Protein product: CASSLTRGGNEKLFF.

Comments on this clonotype: One junction end disagrees with the germline gene, perhaps due to a read error. The rearrangement uses TRBV7-9 and TRBJ1-4; D is uncertain. CDR1 is SEHNR, CDR2 FQNEAQ, per germline (reference sequence). The CDR3 is 12 amino acids. Written as DNA, the CDR3 is TGTGCCGGCAGCTTGAGAGACGAAAAACTGTTTTTT. Translating gives CAGSLRDEKLFF.

The V call is TRBV29-1, the J call TRBJ2-5; 12 positions agree with TRBD2. Near its end, the DNA agrees better with TRBJ2-7, so the J call may be wrong. This CDR3 region has 14 residues. Per germline, CDR1 SQVTM and CDR2 ANQGSEA. DNA for the CDR3: TGCAGCGTTGAATCTAGCGGGAGGGCAGGCGAGCAGTACTTC. It specifies CSVESSGRAGEQYF.

This chain uses TRBV6-2 or TRBV6-3 with TRBJ2-1; 9 nucleotides line up with TRBD2. Germline V gene sequence: CDR1 MNHEY, CDR2 SVGEGT. V lost 0 bases and J lost 9; bases outside the gene matches: 3. The CDR3 covers 14 residues. The CDR3 spells CASSYSLAGSEQFF. CDR3 bases: TGTGCCAGCAGTTACTCCCTAGCGGGGAGTGAGCAGTTCTTC.

The chain uses TRBV29-1 and TRBJ1-2; D is unresolved. Germline V gene sequence: CDR1 SQVTM, CDR2 ANQGSEA. The CDR3 covers 14 residues. With 4 bases removed from V and 8 bases from J, the gap between germline ends came to 20 bases. The CDR3 DNA reads as TGCAGCGTTGCTAGGCCGAGCCCCATCTACGGCTACACCTTC. Its protein product is CSVARPSPIYGYTF.

A few counts support this clonotype. This sequence joins TRBV7-8 and TRBJ2-5; D might be TRBD1 (6 bases). This CDR3 is built from 18 residues. Germline-derived CDR1 and CDR2 are SGHVS and FQNEAQ. Trimming removed 6 bases from V and 1 base from J, with 24 bases in between. The CDR3 loop is CASSQPSGDRRFQETQYF. DNA of the CDR3: TGTGCCAGCAGTCAGCCCTCCGGTGACAGGAGATTCCAAGAGACCCAGTACTTC.

This chain uses TRBV7-8 with TRBJ2-5, with unresolved D. V was shortened by 2 bases and J by 3 bases, with 13 bases between the two germline ends. This CDR3 region has 15 residues. Germline-derived CDR1 and CDR2 are SGHVS and FQNEAQ. CDR3 loop: CASSLFDPLEETQYF. The DNA of the CDR3 is TGTGCCAGCAGCTTATTCGACCCCCTGGAAGAGACCCAGTACTTC.

This clonotype was detected a few times. The chain carries TRBV2 and TRBJ2-5; TRBD1 agrees at 8 bases. CDR3 size: 14 residues. Looked up from germline, CDR1 is SNHLY and CDR2 is FYNNEI. V was pared by 0 bases and J by 3 bases, with 0 bases of the junction left unmatched. The CDR3 region is CASSEADREETQYF. The CDR3 nucleotides are TGTGCCAGCAGTGAAGCGGACAGGGAAGAGACCCAGTACTTC.

The chain has TRBV12-3 or TRBV12-4 and TRBJ2-5; 12 positions agree with TRBD2. J was trimmed by 5 bases and V by 2 bases; bases with no gene match: 12. This CDR3 comprises 18 residues. The DNA for the CDR3 is TGTGCCAGCAGTTTAATAGGACTAGCGGGATTAGTGATCGAGACCCAGTACTTC. This encodes CASSLIGLAGLVIETQYF.

V and J are TRBV29-1 and TRBJ2-1, with D hard to call. V was trimmed by 3 bases and J by 6 bases, leaving 15 bases between them. The CDR3 loop spans 14 amino acids. Germline loops: CDR1 SQVTM, CDR2 ANQGSEA. DNA of the CDR3: TGCAGCGTTGATGGGTTAGCCCCCCGCAATGAGCAGTTCTTC. Translated: CSVDGLAPRNEQFF.

The V gene is TRBV4-2, the J gene TRBJ2-3; 9 bases agree with TRBD2. Losses at the gene ends were 1 base for V and 5 bases for J; bases not matched to a gene: 7. The CDR3 consists of 16 residues. Germline values: CDR1 LGHNA, CDR2 YNFKEQ. CDR3 amino acids: CASSQAASGAQDTQYF. The CDR3 DNA follows: TGTGCCAGCAGCCAAGCGGCTAGCGGGGCCCAAGATACGCAGTATTTT.

The chain carries TRBV29-1 and TRBJ2-5; D is possibly TRBD2 (6 bases). Germline CDR1 is SQVTM and CDR2 is ANQGSEA. V lost 3 bases to trimming and J lost 4 bases, with 15 bases between them. This CDR3 contains 14 residues. The CDR3 reads CSVDRRENGETQYF. CDR3 coding DNA: TGCAGCGTTGATCGGCGGGAAAATGGAGAGACCCAGTACTTC.

This clonotype has ten or more counts. The rearrangement uses TRBV20-1 and TRBJ2-2; 16 bases fit TRBD2. The ends lost 4 bases at V and 4 bases at J; junction bases unmatched: 9. Germline V gene sequence: CDR1 DFQATT, CDR2 SNEGSKA (reference sequence). The CDR3 contains 18 residues. CDR3 nucleotides: TGCAGTGCTAAACGACCGGGACTAGCGGGAGGGACCACCGGGGAGCTGTTTTTT. It specifies CSAKRPGLAGGTTGELFF.

This clonotype showed up just once. The junction differs from germline at one of its ends, possibly a read error. This chain uses TRBV7-9 with TRBJ2-3; TRBD1 aligns across 11 bases. The CDR3 has 16 residues. Germline CDR1 is SEHNR and CDR2 is FQNEAQ (reference sequence). The CDR3 region has the DNA TGTACCAGCAGCCCTCCGGACAGGGGGCGCACAGATACGCAGTATTTT. This encodes CTSSPPDRGRTDTQYF.

This clonotype was found a few times. The chain uses TRBV7-2 and TRBJ1-1; D is unclear. CDR3 size: 11 residues. V was cut by 6 bases and J by 2 bases, with 4 bases left in between. Germline V gene sequence: CDR1 SGHTA, CDR2 FQGNSA. CDR3 protein: CASRINTEAFF. The CDR3 coding sequence is TGTGCCAGCAGGATTAACACTGAAGCTTTCTTT. Full variable domain (outside the CDR3, taken from reference TRBV7-2 and TRBJ1-1): GAGVSQSPSNKVTEKGKDVELRCDPISGHTALYWYRQSLGQGLEFLIYFQGNSAPDKSGLPSDRFSAERTGGSVSTLTIQRTQQEDSAVYLCASRINTEAFFGQGTRLTVV.